The clone carrying this TCR beta chain was seen only a few times. The antigen is not known. This entry comes from a study of T-cell memory formation after mild COVID-19. Study-level results: Day 15 to 85 contractors were CD4/CD8 balanced; later expanders leaned CD4+. The main location of contracting CD4+ clones was CM and EM, and that of contracting CD8+ clones was EMRA.

A single record per CDR3 protein comes from TCRdb applying MiXCR to the 5' RACE reads. The sample records some 350,000 distinct CDR3 sequences, roughly 13% being singletons. The CDR3 loop spans 14 amino acids. CDR1 is SQVTM, CDR2 ANQGSEA, per germline. The V and J ends lost 6 bases and 8 bases respectively, with 20 bases between them. Sequencing was carried out using PBMCs or a T cell subset sorted from them (not recorded which). The TCR comes from a man aged 18-30 years who had mild COVID-19 (a few samples of this study predate the infection). Cell type and time point are not known. V is TRBV29-1 and J is TRBJ2-1; D perhaps matches TRBD2 (6 bases). The CDR3 protein is CSVRGKTSGDEQFF. CDR3 DNA: TGCAGCGTCCGGGGGAAAACCTCAGGAGATGAGCAGTTCTTC.